The 32 T cell receptor beta chains reported below all come from one sample, sequenced in a study of T cell clonotyping in hematopoietic cell transplantation. The protocol was immunoSEQ multiplex PCR, while the TCRdb copy is restricted to in-frame clones and leaves out a portion. This table holds roughly 13,000 clones, more than 80% found once. The source material was peripheral blood mononuclear cells. Receptor source: a man in his thirties or forties in good health. Some clones in this sample may be carry-over from other donors' samples.

The chain joins TRBV6-1 to TRBJ2-3; D not certain. The germline CDR1 and CDR2 sequences are MNHNS and SASEGT. Deletions cut 7 bases from V and 2 bases from J, with 7 bases between. The CDR3 consists of 12 residues. For the CDR3, the DNA is TGTGCCAGCACCGGATCCACAGATACGCAGTATTTT. It encodes CASTGSTDTQYF.

Here the CDR3 reads CASSETGPQGPQHF. DNA for the CDR3: TGTGCCAGCAGCGAGACAGGACCTCAGGGGCCCCAGCATTTT. The chain recombines TRBV9 with TRBJ1-5; D might be TRBD1 (6 bases). Trimming removed 3 bases at V and 9 bases at J, with 16 bases between. Germline values: CDR1 SGDLS, CDR2 YYNGEE. The CDR3 spans 14 residues. Full variable domain (rest looked up from reference TRBV9 and TRBJ1-5): DSGVTQTPKHLITATGQRVTLRCSPRSGDLSVYWYQQSLDQGLQFLIQYYNGEERAKGNILERFSAQQFPDLHSELNLSSLELGDSALYFCASSETGPQGPQHFGDGTRLSIL.

This clone was observed a single time. V is TRBV4-2 and J is TRBJ1-1; D not certain. Germline V gene lookup returns CDR1 LGHNA and CDR2 YNFKEQ. V lost 4 bases and J lost 0, with 6 bases in between. The CDR3 is 13 residues long. DNA of the CDR3: TGTGCCAGCAGCCCCGAAATGAACACTGAAGCTTTCTTT. Protein product: CASSPEMNTEAFF.

The rearrangement links TRBV7-9 to TRBJ2-1; 7 nucleotides align to TRBD2. From germline, CDR1 is SEHNR and CDR2 FQNEAQ (reference sequence). Germline trimming cut 5 bases from V and 8 bases from J; bases unmatched to any gene: 6. The CDR3 sequence is 13 residues long. CDR3 coding DNA: TGTGCCAGCAGCCAGGGACTATGGGATGAGCAGTTCTTC. Protein product: CASSQGLWDEQFF.

This clone was seen a single time. The CDR3 is CASGLLRLNTEAFF. As DNA, the CDR3 is TGTGCCAGTGGGCTCTTGAGATTGAACACTGAAGCTTTCTTT. V and J are TRBV6-1 and TRBJ1-1; no clear D gene. The CDR3 contains 14 residues. Trimming took 9 bases from V and 0 from J, leaving 14 bases between them. Germline V gene lookup returns CDR1 MNHNS and CDR2 SASEGT.

The V and J genes are TRBV29-1 and TRBJ1-3; D remains ambiguous. This CDR3 is built from 14 residues. Trimming shortened V by 4 bases and J by 4 bases, and 14 bases separated the two germline ends. CDR1 is SQVTM and CDR2 is ANQGSEA in the germline V gene. Here the CDR3 DNA reads TGCAGCGTTGTCGCAGGAACTTTCGGAAACACCATATATTTT. This translates into CSVVAGTFGNTIYF.

This clone has only one observation. This chain uses TRBV6-5 with TRBJ1-1; 11 nucleotides match TRBD1. V lost 5 bases and J lost 7; bases outside the gene matches: 9. The CDR3 totals 15 residues. Germline CDR1 and CDR2: MNHEY and SVGAGI. The CDR3 bases are TGTGCCAGCAGTCTTTACGGGACAGGGGGTTTTGAAGCTTTCTTT. Protein: CASSLYGTGGFEAFF.

This clone has a single count. This rearrangement joins TRBV10-3 to TRBJ1-1, with D uncertain. The germline V and J ends were trimmed by 0 bases and 8 bases, with 7 bases remaining between them. Germline values: CDR1 ENHRY, CDR2 SYGVKD. This CDR3 spans 12 amino acids. CDR3 region: CAISESGTEAFF. The CDR3 nucleotides read TGTGCCATCAGTGAGTCTGGTACAGAAGCTTTCTTT.

J is TRBJ1-1 and V is TRBV7-2; 7 bases align to TRBD1. CDR1 is SGHTA, CDR2 FQGNSA, per germline. The junction had 4 bases not matched to a gene; V was cut back by 4 bases and J by 2 bases. CDR3 size: 14 residues. This chain's CDR3 is CASSSRTGNTEAFF. For the CDR3, the DNA is TGTGCCAGCAGCTCACGGACAGGCAACACTGAAGCTTTCTTT. The whole variable domain, remainder taken from reference TRBV7-2 and TRBJ1-1, is GAGVSQSPSNKVTEKGKDVELRCDPISGHTALYWYRQSLGQGLEFLIYFQGNSAPDKSGLPSDRFSAERTGGSVSTLTIQRTQQEDSAVYLCASSSRTGNTEAFFGQGTRLTVV.

This rearrangement joins TRBV29-1 to TRBJ2-3; D uncertain. Germline assignment: CDR1 SQVTM and CDR2 ANQGSEA. This CDR3 contains 14 residues. The V gene lost 3 bases and the J gene lost 2 bases, with 12 bases spanning the gap. CDR3: CSVDLFGLTDTQYF. The CDR3 DNA sequence: TGCAGCGTTGATTTATTTGGCCTCACAGATACGCAGTATTTT.

The V and J genes are TRBV5-6 and TRBJ1-2, with D possibly TRBD1 on 6 matching bases. The CDR3 has 14 residues. Per the germline V gene, CDR1 is SGHDT and CDR2 is YYEEEE. Trimming removed 3 bases at V and 4 bases at J, with 13 bases between. This CDR3 reads CASSYETGLYGYTF. DNA for the CDR3: TGTGCCAGCAGCTATGAAACAGGGCTCTATGGCTACACCTTC.

This clone was observed a single time. V usage is TRBV30 and J usage is TRBJ2-2, with TRBD1 as a possible D gene (5 bases). Trimming pared 1 base from V and 7 bases from J, leaving 7 bases between. Germline assignment: CDR1 GTSNPN and CDR2 SVGIG (reference sequence). The CDR3 is 12 amino acids. CDR3 region: CAWSEGVGELFF. CDR3 DNA sequence: TGTGCCTGGAGTGAAGGGGTCGGGGAGCTGTTTTTT.

The CDR3 here is CASSRGTGGTDTQYF. For the CDR3, the DNA is TGTGCCAGCAGCAGGGGGACAGGGGGGACAGATACGCAGTATTTT. The gene calls are TRBV11-2 and TRBJ2-3; 11 bases agree with TRBD1. The germline V gene has CDR1 SGHAT and CDR2 FQNNGV. The CDR3 sequence is 15 residues long. The V and J ends lost 5 bases and 3 bases, in that order; junction bases with no gene match: 4.

This chain joins TRBV6-5 and TRBJ2-7; 9 bases are a match to TRBD2. The ends lost 6 bases at V and 2 bases at J; junction bases unmatched: 8. Germline V gene lookup returns CDR1 MNHEY and CDR2 SVGAGI. The CDR3 is made up of 15 amino acids. The CDR3 is CASSPSGTLTYEQYF. The CDR3 coding sequence is TGTGCCAGCAGCCCTAGCGGGACACTAACCTACGAGCAGTACTTC.

In this sample, this clone turned up once. The V gene is TRBV6-1, the J gene TRBJ1-4; TRBD1 might be the D (6 bases). This CDR3 is 11 amino acids long. V was shortened by 7 bases and J by 12 bases, with 12 bases between the two germline ends. Germline CDR1 MNHNS, CDR2 SASEGT. The CDR3 is CASTQGGELFF. CDR3 nucleotide sequence: TGTGCCAGCACCCAAGGGGGAGAACTGTTTTTT.

The chain uses TRBV7-9 and TRBJ1-2, with 8 nucleotides matching TRBD1. The length of the CDR3 is 16 residues. Germline-derived CDR1 and CDR2 are SEHNR and FQNEAQ (reference sequence). Germline trimming cut 5 bases from V and 3 bases from J; bases unmatched to any gene: 11. As DNA, the CDR3 is TGTGCCAGCAGCGTTACAGGGGGTCGATCGGACTATGGCTACACCTTC. It codes for CASSVTGGRSDYGYTF.

The chain combines TRBV11-2 with TRBJ1-2; D not certain. This CDR3 is built from 14 residues. Trimming stripped 5 bases from V and 8 bases from J, with 18 bases between. Germline lookup yields CDR1 SGHAT and CDR2 FQNNGV. The CDR3, as DNA: TGTGCCAGCAGCCCCGGGCGGGGTGTCGGAGGCTACACCTTC. It is translated as CASSPGRGVGGYTF.

The chain links TRBV6-5 to TRBJ2-5; D remains unclear. This CDR3 region has 14 residues. Between the trimmed V and J ends, which lost 10 bases and 4 bases, there was a span of 19 bases. CDR1 is MNHEY and CDR2 is SVGAGI in the germline V gene. This chain's CDR3 is CATAGSGRGETQYF. The CDR3 coding sequence is TGTGCCACTGCCGGTTCGGGCCGAGGAGAGACCCAGTACTTC.

The chain uses TRBV6-1 and TRBJ2-1; 13 bases map to TRBD2. The CDR3 has 17 residues. In germline, CDR1 is MNHNS, CDR2 SASEGT. V was clipped by 4 bases and J by 2 bases; unmatched bases: 5. The CDR3 nucleotides read TGTGCCAGCAGTGGCGGACTAGCGGGAGTGACCTACAATGAGCAGTTCTTC. Its translation is CASSGGLAGVTYNEQFF.

The chain combines TRBV5-1 with TRBJ1-1; a possible D gene is TRBD1 (5 bases). Germline values: CDR1 SGHRS, CDR2 YFSETQ. CDR3 length equals 11 residues. V was cut by 5 bases and J by 7 bases, with 9 bases left in between. The CDR3 DNA follows: TGCGCCAGCAGTGACGGGGGTGAAGCTTTCTTT. Translation gives CASSDGGEAFF.

This chain links TRBV2 with TRBJ2-7; no reliable D call. Trimming cost V 4 bases and J 3 bases, with 7 bases left between them. Germline V gene lookup returns CDR1 SNHLY and CDR2 FYNNEI. The CDR3 runs 12 residues. The CDR3, as DNA: TGTGCCAGCAGTGTAGAATACTACGAGCAGTACTTC. Translated: CASSVEYYEQYF. The whole variable domain, filled in from reference TRBV2 and TRBJ2-7, reads EPEVTQTPSHQVTQMGQEVILRCVPISNHLYFYWYRQILGQKVEFLVSFYNNEISEKSEIFDDQFSVERPDGSNFTLKIRSTKLEDSAMYFCASSVEYYEQYFGPGTRLTVT.

The V call is TRBV5-1, the J call TRBJ1-1, with D unresolved. The CDR3 has 14 residues. V shed 0 bases and J shed 4 bases, with 10 bases lying between them. Per the germline V gene, CDR1 is SGHRS and CDR2 is YFSETQ. The CDR3 is CASSLGGWGTEAFF. In nucleotides, the CDR3 is TGCGCCAGCAGCTTGGGGGGTTGGGGCACTGAAGCTTTCTTT.

A word on this clone: The junction departs from germline at one end; a sequencing error may be responsible. The chain links TRBV7-7 to TRBJ2-2; possibly TRBD1 for D (6 bases). CDR1 and CDR2 from the germline V gene are SSHAT and FNYEAQ (reference sequence). The CDR3 length is 14 residues. As DNA, the CDR3 is TGTGCTAGCAGCACGGACAGAATGTCCGGGGAGCTGTTTTTT. Translating it yields CASSTDRMSGELFF.

The genes are TRBV7-8 and TRBJ1-4, with unresolved D. CDR1 and CDR2 from the germline V gene are SGHVS and FQNEAQ. The CDR3 covers 15 residues. Between the trimmed V and J ends, which lost 2 bases and 7 bases, there was a span of 14 bases. DNA for the CDR3: TGTGCCAGCAGCTTATTGGGGTCTTCCCGTGAAAAACTGTTTTTT. Translating it yields CASSLLGSSREKLFF.

The chain uses TRBV6-5 and TRBJ1-2; D gene unclear. Germline V gives CDR1 MNHEY, CDR2 SVGAGI. The V gene lost 0 bases and the J gene lost 10 bases, with 6 bases spanning the gap. The CDR3 consists of 11 residues. This CDR3 reads CASSYSGSYTF. CDR3 in DNA: TGTGCCAGCAGTTACTCGGGATCCTACACCTTC.

This clone was picked up a small number of times. This chain links TRBV6-5 with TRBJ1-2, with D possibly matching TRBD1 (5 bases). The germline V and J ends were trimmed by 6 bases and 8 bases, with 13 bases remaining between them. From germline, CDR1 is MNHEY and CDR2 SVGAGI. The CDR3 is made up of 12 amino acids. The CDR3 DNA reads as TGTGCCAGCAGAAAGGGGCCTGACGGCTACACCTTC. It codes for CASRKGPDGYTF.

This clone was observed a single time. The chain uses TRBV7-9 and TRBJ2-3; D is ambiguous. Germline V gene lookup returns CDR1 SEHNR and CDR2 FQNEAQ (reference sequence). The CDR3 extends over 14 amino acids. V was clipped by 5 bases and J by 2 bases, with 11 bases between them. The CDR3 DNA follows: TGTGCCAGCAGCCCGACTGGGATCACAGATACGCAGTATTTT. Protein product: CASSPTGITDTQYF.

The chain has TRBV28 and TRBJ1-3; D remains ambiguous. Germline V gives CDR1 MDHEN, CDR2 SYDVKM. Between the trimmed V and J ends, which lost 10 bases and 0 bases, there was a span of 10 bases. There are 13 residues in the CDR3. The CDR3 DNA reads TGTGCCACCACAGTGATCTCTGGAAACACCATATATTTT. Translation gives CATTVISGNTIYF.

The table lists this clone with a count of one. The J gene is TRBJ2-7, the V gene TRBV4-2; 8 bases align to TRBD1. After removal of 2 bases from V and 3 bases from J, the junction contained 6 bases not matched to a gene. The CDR3 has 15 amino acids. Germline CDR1 and CDR2: LGHNA and YNFKEQ. CDR3: CASSQPDRANYEQYF. The CDR3 DNA reads TGTGCCAGCAGCCAACCGGACAGGGCCAACTACGAGCAGTACTTC.

The V gene is TRBV5-1, the J gene TRBJ1-6, with TRBD1 identical over 7 bases. The germline CDR1 and CDR2 sequences are SGHRS and YFSETQ. CDR3 length equals 15 residues. V lost 0 bases and J lost 4; bases outside the gene matches: 1. CDR3 sequence reads: CASSLGTGYNSPLHF. The CDR3 DNA is TGCGCCAGCAGCTTGGGGACAGGTTATAATTCACCCCTCCACTTT.

The rearrangement joins TRBV6-6 to TRBJ1-1; a weak D match, TRBD1 (5 bases). Germline-derived CDR1 and CDR2 are MNHNY and SVGAGI (reference sequence). The V and J ends lost 7 bases and 1 base respectively, with 19 bases between them. This CDR3 is 16 amino acids long. CDR3 loop: CASIPLGGRPNTEAFF. The CDR3 coding sequence is TGTGCCAGCATTCCCTTGGGGGGACGGCCGAACACTGAAGCTTTCTTT.

The rearrangement joins TRBV6-5 to TRBJ2-7; a possible D gene is TRBD1 (6 bases). Germline V gene lookup returns CDR1 MNHEY and CDR2 SVGAGI. This CDR3 has 14 amino acids. V was pared by 4 bases and J by 0 bases, with 10 bases between. The CDR3: CASSLDRGSYEQYF. The CDR3 bases are TGTGCCAGCAGTTTGGACAGAGGCTCCTACGAGCAGTACTTC.